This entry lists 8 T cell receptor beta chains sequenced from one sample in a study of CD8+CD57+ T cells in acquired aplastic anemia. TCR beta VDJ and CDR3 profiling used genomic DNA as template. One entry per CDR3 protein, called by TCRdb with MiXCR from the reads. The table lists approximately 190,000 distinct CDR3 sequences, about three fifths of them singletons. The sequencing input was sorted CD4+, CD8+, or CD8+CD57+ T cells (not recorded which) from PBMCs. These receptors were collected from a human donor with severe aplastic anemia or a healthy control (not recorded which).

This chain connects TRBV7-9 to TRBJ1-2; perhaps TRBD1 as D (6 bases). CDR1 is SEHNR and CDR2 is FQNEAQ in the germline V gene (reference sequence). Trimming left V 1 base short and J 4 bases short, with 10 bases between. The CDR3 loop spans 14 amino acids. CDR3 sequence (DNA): TGTGCCAGCAGCTTAGTGGGACACCTCTATGGCTACACCTTC. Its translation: CASSLVGHLYGYTF.

The CDR3 nucleotides read TGTGCCAGCAGCTTAGCGCAGGGGCGGGCGATACAAGAGACCCAGTACTTC. Translating gives CASSLAQGRAIQETQYF. The genes are TRBV7-9 and TRBJ2-5, with D maybe TRBD1 (6 bases). The germline gives CDR1 SEHNR, CDR2 FQNEAQ (reference sequence). CDR3 length: 17 residues. The ends were cut back, 0 bases at V and 2 bases at J, with 16 bases in the middle.

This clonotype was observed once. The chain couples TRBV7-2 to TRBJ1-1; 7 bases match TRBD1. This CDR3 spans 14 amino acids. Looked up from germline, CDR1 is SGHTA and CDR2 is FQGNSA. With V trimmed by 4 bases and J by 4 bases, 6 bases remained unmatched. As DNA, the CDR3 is TGTGCCAGCAGCTCACAGGGGTTCGGCACTGAAGCTTTCTTT. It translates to CASSSQGFGTEAFF. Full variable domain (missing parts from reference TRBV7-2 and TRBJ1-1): GAGVSQSPSNKVTEKGKDVELRCDPISGHTALYWYRQSLGQGLEFLIYFQGNSAPDKSGLPSDRFSAERTGGSVSTLTIQRTQQEDSAVYLCASSSQGFGTEAFFGQGTRLTVV.

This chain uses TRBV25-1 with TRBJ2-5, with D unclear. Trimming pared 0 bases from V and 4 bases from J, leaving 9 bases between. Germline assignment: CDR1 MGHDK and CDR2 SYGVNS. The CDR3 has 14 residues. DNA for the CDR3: TGTGCCAGCAGTGAATATGACACCCTAGAGACCCAGTACTTC. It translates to CASSEYDTLETQYF.

The CDR3 coding sequence is TGTGCCAGCAGCCAAACTAGCGGGACAACAGATACGCAGTATTTT. This gives the protein CASSQTSGTTDTQYF. The rearrangement uses TRBV5-8 and TRBJ2-3, with 10 bases matching TRBD2. Germline V gene sequence: CDR1 SGHTS, CDR2 YDEGEE. The junction had 5 bases not matched to a gene; V was cut back by 4 bases and J by 3 bases. CDR3 length: 15 residues.

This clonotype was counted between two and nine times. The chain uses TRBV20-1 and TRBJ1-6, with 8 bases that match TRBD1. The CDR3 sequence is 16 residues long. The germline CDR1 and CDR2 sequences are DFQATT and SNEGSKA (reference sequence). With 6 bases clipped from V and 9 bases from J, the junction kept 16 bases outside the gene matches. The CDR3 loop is CSASRDLQGESSPLHF. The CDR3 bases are TGCAGTGCCTCAAGGGATCTACAGGGGGAGAGTTCACCCCTCCACTTT.

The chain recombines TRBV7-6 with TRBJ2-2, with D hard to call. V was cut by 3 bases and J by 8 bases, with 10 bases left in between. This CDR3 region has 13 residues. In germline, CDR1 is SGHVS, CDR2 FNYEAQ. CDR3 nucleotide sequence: TGTGCCAGCAGCTTTATCCAAGGAGGGGAGCTGTTTTTT. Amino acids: CASSFIQGGELFF.

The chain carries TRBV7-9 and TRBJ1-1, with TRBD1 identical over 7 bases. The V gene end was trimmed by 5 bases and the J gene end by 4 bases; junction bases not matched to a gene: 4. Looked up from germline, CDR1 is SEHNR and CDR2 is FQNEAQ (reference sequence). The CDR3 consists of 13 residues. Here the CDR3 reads CASSPQGTTEAFF. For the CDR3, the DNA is TGTGCCAGCAGCCCACAGGGGACCACTGAAGCTTTCTTT.